In its sample, the clone carrying this T cell receptor (beta chain) ranks as large. Each library started from around 14 ng of total RNA using the QIAseq Immune Repertoire TCR panel. TCRdb itself ran the reads through MiXCR, one entry per CDR3 protein. The sample lists roughly 240 distinct CDR3 sequences, 6% seen once, with less than 55% in the top ten. Four subsets defined by PD-1 and/or TIGIT were sorted from live CD3+CD8+TCRalphabeta+ cells. Per the germline V gene, CDR1 is DFQATT and CDR2 is SNEGSKA (reference sequence). The germline V and J ends were trimmed by 3 bases and 2 bases, with 9 bases remaining between them. The CDR3 consists of 13 residues. The data were obtained in a study of circulating CD8 cells and anti-PD-1 response in melanoma.

The material sequenced was CD8+ T cells from PBMCs, taken at baseline or after one month of anti-PD-1 therapy (not recorded which). This chain uses TRBV20-1 with TRBJ2-3, with D tentatively TRBD2 (5 bases). This clonotype was sampled from a human donor with melanoma. The CDR3 sequence is CSARGGPTDTQYF. In DNA, the CDR3 is TGCAGTGCTAGGGGCGGGCCCACAGATACGCAGTATTTT.